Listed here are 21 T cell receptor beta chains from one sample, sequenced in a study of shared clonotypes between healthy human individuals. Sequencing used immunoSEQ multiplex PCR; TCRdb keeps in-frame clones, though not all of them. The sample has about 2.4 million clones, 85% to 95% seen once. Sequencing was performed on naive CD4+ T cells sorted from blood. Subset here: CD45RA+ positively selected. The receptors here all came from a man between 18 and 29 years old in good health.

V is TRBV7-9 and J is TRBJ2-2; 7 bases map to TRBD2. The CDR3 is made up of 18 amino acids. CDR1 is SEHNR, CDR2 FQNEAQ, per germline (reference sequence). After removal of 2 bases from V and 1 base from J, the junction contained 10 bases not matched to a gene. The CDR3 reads CASSLLAWSGVNTGELFF. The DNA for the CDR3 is TGTGCCAGCAGCTTACTGGCCTGGAGCGGGGTGAACACCGGGGAGCTGTTTTTT.

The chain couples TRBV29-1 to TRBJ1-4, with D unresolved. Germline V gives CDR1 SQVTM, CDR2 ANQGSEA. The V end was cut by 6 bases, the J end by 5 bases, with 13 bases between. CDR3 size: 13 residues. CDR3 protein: CSVSTGANEKLFF. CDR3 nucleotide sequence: TGCAGCGTGTCGACGGGCGCGAATGAAAAACTGTTTTTT. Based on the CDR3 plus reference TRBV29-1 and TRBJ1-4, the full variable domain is SAVISQKPSRDICQRGTSLTIQCQVDSQVTMMFWYRQQPGQSLTLIATANQGSEATYESGFVIDKFPISRPNLTFSTLTVSNMSPEDSSIYLCSVSTGANEKLFFGSGTQLSVL.

CDR3 sequence (DNA): TGTGCCAGCAGCTTGCCGGGGACAGGGTTTTACGAGCAGTACTTC. This gives the protein CASSLPGTGFYEQYF. V usage is TRBV5-4 and J usage is TRBJ2-7; the match to TRBD1 covers 9 bases. The CDR3 length is 15 residues. Germline assignment: CDR1 SGHNT and CDR2 YYREEE (reference sequence). V shed 1 base, J shed 4 bases, and the junction held 6 bases outside the gene matches.

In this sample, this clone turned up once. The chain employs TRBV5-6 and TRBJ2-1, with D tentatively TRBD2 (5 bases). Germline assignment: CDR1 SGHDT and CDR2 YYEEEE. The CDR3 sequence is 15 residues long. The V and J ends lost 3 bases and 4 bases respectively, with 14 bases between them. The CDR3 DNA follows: TGTGCCAGCAGCTCAAGTCGGACTGGATACAATGAGCAGTTCTTC. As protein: CASSSSRTGYNEQFF.

CDR3: CASASANTDTQYF. CDR3 DNA: TGTGCCAGTGCGAGCGCGAATACAGATACGCAGTATTTT. The genes are TRBV6-6 and TRBJ2-3; D remains unclear. This CDR3 is built from 13 residues. CDR1 and CDR2 from the germline V gene are MNHNY and SVGAGI (reference sequence). V was shortened by 9 bases and J by 3 bases, with 13 bases between the two germline ends.

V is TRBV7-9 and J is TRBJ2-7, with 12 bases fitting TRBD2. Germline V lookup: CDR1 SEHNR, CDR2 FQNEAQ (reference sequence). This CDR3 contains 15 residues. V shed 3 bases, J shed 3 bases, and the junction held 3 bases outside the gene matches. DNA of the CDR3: TGTGCCAGCAGCTTTCCGACTAGCGGGAGCTACGAGCAGTACTTC. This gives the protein CASSFPTSGSYEQYF.

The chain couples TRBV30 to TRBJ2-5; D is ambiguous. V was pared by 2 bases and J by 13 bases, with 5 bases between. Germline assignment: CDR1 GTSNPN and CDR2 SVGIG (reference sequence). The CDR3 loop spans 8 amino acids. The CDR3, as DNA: TGTGCCTGGAGTTCGGGGTACTTC. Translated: CAWSSGYF.

Here the CDR3 DNA reads TGTGCCAGCAGTTACCGGAGCGGGAGAAACAATGAGCAGTTCTTC. Translating gives CASSYRSGRNNEQFF. The V gene is TRBV6-5, the J gene TRBJ2-1; 8 nucleotides align to TRBD2. The CDR3 runs 15 residues. J was trimmed by 5 bases and V by 2 bases; bases with no gene match: 5. Germline values: CDR1 MNHEY, CDR2 SVGAGI.

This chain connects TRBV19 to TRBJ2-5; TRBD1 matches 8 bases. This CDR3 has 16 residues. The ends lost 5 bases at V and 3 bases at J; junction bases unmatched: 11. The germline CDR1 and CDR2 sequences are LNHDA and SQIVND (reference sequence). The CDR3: CASSLHRGTGEETQYF. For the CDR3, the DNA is TGTGCCAGTAGTCTCCACCGAGGGACAGGAGAAGAGACCCAGTACTTC.

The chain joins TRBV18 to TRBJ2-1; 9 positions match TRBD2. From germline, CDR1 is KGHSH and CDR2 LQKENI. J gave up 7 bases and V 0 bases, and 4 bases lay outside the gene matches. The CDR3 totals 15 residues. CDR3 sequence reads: CASSPPRGGPNEQFF. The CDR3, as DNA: TGTGCCAGCTCACCACCGCGGGGGGGCCCTAATGAGCAGTTCTTC.

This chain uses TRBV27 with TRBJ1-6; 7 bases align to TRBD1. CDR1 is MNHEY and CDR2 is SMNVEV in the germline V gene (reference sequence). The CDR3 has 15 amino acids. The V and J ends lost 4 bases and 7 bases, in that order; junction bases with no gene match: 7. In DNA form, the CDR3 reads TGTGCCAGCAGTTCAGGGGGGACCCCAAATTCACCCCTCCACTTT. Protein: CASSSGGTPNSPLHF.

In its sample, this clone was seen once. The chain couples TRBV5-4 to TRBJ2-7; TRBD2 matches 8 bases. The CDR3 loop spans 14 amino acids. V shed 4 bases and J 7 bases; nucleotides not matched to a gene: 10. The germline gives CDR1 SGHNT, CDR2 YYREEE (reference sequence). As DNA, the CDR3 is TGTGCCAGCAGCCCCCGGACGGTAGCGGGGGAGCAGTACTTC. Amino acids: CASSPRTVAGEQYF.

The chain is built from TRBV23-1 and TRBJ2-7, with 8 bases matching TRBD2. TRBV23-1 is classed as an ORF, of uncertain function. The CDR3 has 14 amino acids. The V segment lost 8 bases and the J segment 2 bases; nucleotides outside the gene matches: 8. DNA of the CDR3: TGCGCCAGCGGGGCTAGCGGGTTCGCCTACGAGCAGTACTTC. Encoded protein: CASGASGFAYEQYF.

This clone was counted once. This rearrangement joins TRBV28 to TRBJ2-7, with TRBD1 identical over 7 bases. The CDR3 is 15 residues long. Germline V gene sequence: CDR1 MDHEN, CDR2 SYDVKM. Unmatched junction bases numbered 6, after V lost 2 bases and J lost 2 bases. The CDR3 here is CASSLIGTATYEQYF. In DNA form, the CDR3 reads TGTGCCAGCAGTTTAATTGGGACAGCCACCTACGAGCAGTACTTC.

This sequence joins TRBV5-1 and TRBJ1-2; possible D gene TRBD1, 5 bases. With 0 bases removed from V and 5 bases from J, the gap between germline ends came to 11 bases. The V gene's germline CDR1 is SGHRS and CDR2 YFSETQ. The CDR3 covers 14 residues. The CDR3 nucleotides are TGCGCCAGCAGCTTGGCCCAGGGCGGGTATGGCTACACCTTC. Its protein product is CASSLAQGGYGYTF.

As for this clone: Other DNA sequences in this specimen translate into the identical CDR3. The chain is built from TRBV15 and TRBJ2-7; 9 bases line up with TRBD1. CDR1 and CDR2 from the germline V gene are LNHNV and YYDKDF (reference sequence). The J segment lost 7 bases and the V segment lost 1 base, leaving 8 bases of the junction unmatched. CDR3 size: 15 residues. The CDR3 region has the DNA TGTGCCACCAGCAGAGGATTACAGGGGGCTGGGGAGCAGTACTTC. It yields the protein CATSRGLQGAGEQYF.

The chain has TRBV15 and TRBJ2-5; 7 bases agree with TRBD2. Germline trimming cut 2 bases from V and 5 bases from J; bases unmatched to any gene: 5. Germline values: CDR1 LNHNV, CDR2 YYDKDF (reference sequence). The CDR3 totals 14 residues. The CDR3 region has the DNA TGTGCCACCAGCAGACCGGGAGGATGGGAGACCCAGTACTTC. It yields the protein CATSRPGGWETQYF.

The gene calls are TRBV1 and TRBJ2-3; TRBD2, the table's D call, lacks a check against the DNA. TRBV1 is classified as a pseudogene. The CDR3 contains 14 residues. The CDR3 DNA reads TGCACCAGCAGGGAGCTACCCCTCCCAGATACGCAGTATTTT. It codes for CTSRELPLPDTQYF.

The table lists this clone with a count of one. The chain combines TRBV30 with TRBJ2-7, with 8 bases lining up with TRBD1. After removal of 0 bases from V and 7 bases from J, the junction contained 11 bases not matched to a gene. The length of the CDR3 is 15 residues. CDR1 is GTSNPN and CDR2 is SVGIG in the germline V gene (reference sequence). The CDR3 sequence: CAWSVTGTGSGEQYF. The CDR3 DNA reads TGTGCCTGGAGTGTAACCGGGACAGGCTCAGGGGAGCAGTACTTC. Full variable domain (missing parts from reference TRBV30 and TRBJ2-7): SQTIHQWPATLVQPVGSPLSLECTVEGTSNPNLYWYRQAAGRGLQLLFYSVGIGQISSEVPQNLSASRPQDRQFILSSKKLLLSDSGFYLCAWSVTGTGSGEQYFGPGTRLTVT.

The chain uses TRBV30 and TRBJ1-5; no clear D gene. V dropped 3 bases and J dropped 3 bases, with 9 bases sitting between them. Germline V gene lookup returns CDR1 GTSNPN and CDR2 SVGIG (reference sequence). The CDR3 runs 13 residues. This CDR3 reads CAWSRVHNQPQHF. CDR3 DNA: TGTGCCTGGAGCCGGGTCCACAATCAGCCCCAGCATTTT.

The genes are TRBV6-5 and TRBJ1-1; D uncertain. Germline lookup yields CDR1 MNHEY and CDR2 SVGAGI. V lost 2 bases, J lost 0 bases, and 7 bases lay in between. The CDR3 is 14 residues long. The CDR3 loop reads CASSYQALNTEAFF. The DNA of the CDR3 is TGTGCCAGCAGTTACCAAGCGTTGAACACTGAAGCTTTCTTT.